This TCR beta chain was documented in a study of cytomegalovirus exposure and HLA in healthy donors. Study outcomes and limitations: Near-uniform donor sequencing depth was presumed by presence/absence analyses.

PCR was performed using 60 Vbeta and 13 Jbeta primers. Measured with immunoSEQ multiplex PCR; TCRdb has only the in-frame clones, and not every one. This table holds fewer than 200,000 clones, about 80% found once. Details on this clone: Its antigen is unidentified.

The CDR3 has 18 residues. Trimming took 2 bases from V and 2 from J; bases not matched to a gene: 14. Germline V lookup: CDR1 GTSNPN, CDR2 SVGIG (reference sequence). Donors showed nominal health when sampled, although they likely had unrecorded immune exposures. The chain has TRBV30 and TRBJ2-3; TRBD2 matches at 9 bases. The sequence came from a man under 40 in good health and CMV-seronegative. Material: PBMCs. DNA of the CDR3: TGTGCCTGGAGTACCCGCGGGTTAGCGGGAGTTTCCACAGATACGCAGTATTTT. Translating it yields CAWSTRGLAGVSTDTQYF.